The 5 T cell receptor beta chains in this list originate from one sample, sequenced in a study of T cell repertoires in cytomegalovirus infection. MiXCR, run by TCRdb on the reads, gives a single entry per CDR3 protein. The table lists 300,000 to 400,000 distinct CDR3 sequences, approximately 9.5% of them singletons. The sample was PBMCs. These receptors came from a human donor in good health (CMV status not recorded). Some clones in this sample may be carry-over from other donors' samples.

Only a few counts were recorded for this clonotype. The J gene is TRBJ1-3, the V gene TRBV29-1; no reliable D call. The CDR3 runs to 14 residues. Deletions cut 3 bases from V and 0 bases from J, with 9 bases between. Per germline, CDR1 SQVTM and CDR2 ANQGSEA. The CDR3 coding sequence is TGCAGCGTTGAGGGCAGTCTCTCTGGAAACACCATATATTTT. Translation: CSVEGSLSGNTIYF. The full variable domain, rest sourced from reference TRBV29-1 and TRBJ1-3, is SAVISQKPSRDICQRGTSLTIQCQVDSQVTMMFWYRQQPGQSLTLIATANQGSEATYESGFVIDKFPISRPNLTFSTLTVSNMSPEDSSIYLCSVEGSLSGNTIYFGEGSWLTVV.

This clonotype has a handful of counts. The CDR3 protein is CASRIIGSEQFF. CDR3 bases: TGTGCCAGCAGAATCATAGGGAGTGAGCAGTTCTTC. The rearrangement uses TRBV6-5 and TRBJ2-1; perhaps TRBD2 as D (5 bases). The CDR3 covers 12 residues. The V gene's germline CDR1 is MNHEY and CDR2 SVGAGI. Trimming shortened V by 6 bases and J by 9 bases, and 12 bases separated the two germline ends.

This clonotype was counted a few times. The chain links TRBV5-6 to TRBJ1-5; D possibly corresponds to TRBD1 (5 bases). The V end was cut by 4 bases, the J end by 3 bases, with 14 bases between. This CDR3 has 15 residues. The germline V gene encodes CDR1 SGHDT and CDR2 YYEEEE. Written as DNA, the CDR3 is TGTGCCAGCAGCCAGGGATACTCGGCCAATCAGCCCCAGCATTTT. Translating gives CASSQGYSANQPQHF.

The V call is TRBV10-3, the J call TRBJ2-1; 8 bases fit TRBD2. Germline V gene sequence: CDR1 ENHRY, CDR2 SYGVKD. V lost 0 bases and J lost 8; bases outside the gene matches: 6. The CDR3 has 15 amino acids. CDR3 in DNA: TGTGCCATCAGTGAGTCTAGCGGGGTTTCGGATGAGCAGTTCTTC. This translates into CAISESSGVSDEQFF.

This clonotype was observed a handful of times. The genes are TRBV7-9 and TRBJ1-1; D is unclear. Germline lookup yields CDR1 SEHNR and CDR2 FQNEAQ (reference sequence). The CDR3 is 15 amino acids. The V gene lost 5 bases and the J gene lost 4 bases, with 17 bases spanning the gap. The CDR3 loop reads CASSPFDLVATEAFF. As DNA, the CDR3 is TGTGCCAGCAGCCCTTTCGACCTCGTGGCCACTGAAGCTTTCTTT. The variable domain in full, with the rest retrieved from reference TRBV7-9 and TRBJ1-1, is DTGVSQNPRHKITKRGQNVTFRCDPISEHNRLYWYRQTLGQGPEFLTYFQNEAQLEKSRLLSDRFSAERPKGSFSTLEIQRTEQGDSAMYLCASSPFDLVATEAFFGQGTRLTVV.